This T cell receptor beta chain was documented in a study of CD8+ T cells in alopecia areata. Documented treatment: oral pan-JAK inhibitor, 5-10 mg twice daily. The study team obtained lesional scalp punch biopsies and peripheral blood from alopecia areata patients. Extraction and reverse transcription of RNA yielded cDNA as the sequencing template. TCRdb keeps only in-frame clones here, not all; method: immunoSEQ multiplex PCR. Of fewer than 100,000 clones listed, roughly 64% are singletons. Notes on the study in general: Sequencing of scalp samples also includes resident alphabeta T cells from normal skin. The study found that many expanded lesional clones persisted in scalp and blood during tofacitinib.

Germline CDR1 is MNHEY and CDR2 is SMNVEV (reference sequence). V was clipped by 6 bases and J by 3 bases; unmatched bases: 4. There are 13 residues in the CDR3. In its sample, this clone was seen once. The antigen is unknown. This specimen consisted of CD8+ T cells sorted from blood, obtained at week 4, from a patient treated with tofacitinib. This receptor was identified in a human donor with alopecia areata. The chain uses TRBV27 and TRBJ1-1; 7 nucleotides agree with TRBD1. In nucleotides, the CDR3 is TGTGCCAGCAGATACCAGGGGGACACTGAAGCTTTCTTT. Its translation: CASRYQGDTEAFF.